One and the same sample provided the 17 T cell receptor beta chains below, sequenced in a study of T-cell memory formation after mild COVID-19. TCRdb reanalysed the 5' RACE reads using MiXCR and keeps one entry per CDR3 protein. Among a few hundred thousand distinct CDR3 sequences, around 28% were seen once, and the ten largest hold approximately 15%. Sequenced sample: PBMCs or a T cell subset sorted from them (not recorded which). All receptors derive from an adult woman who had mild COVID-19 (a few samples of this study predate the infection). Cell type and time point are not known.

This clonotype was counted only a few times. The chain carries TRBV11-2 and TRBJ2-7; no definite D call. Germline lookup yields CDR1 SGHAT and CDR2 FQNNGV. The V end was cut by 5 bases, the J end by 2 bases, with 10 bases between. The CDR3 is made up of 13 amino acids. In nucleotides, the CDR3 is TGTGCCAGCAGCCCCCACTCTACCTACGAGCAGTACTTC. Protein sequence: CASSPHSTYEQYF. Complete variable domain (other parts from reference TRBV11-2 and TRBJ2-7): EAGVAQSPRYKIIEKRQSVAFWCNPISGHATLYWYQQILGQGPKLLIQFQNNGVVDDSQLPKDRFSAERLKGVDSTLKIQPAKLEDSAVYLCASSPHSTYEQYFGPGTRLTVT.

J is TRBJ2-1 and V is TRBV5-1; 11 bases are shared with TRBD2. Germline-derived CDR1 and CDR2 are SGHRS and YFSETQ. J was trimmed by 7 bases and V by 2 bases; bases with no gene match: 11. This CDR3 is built from 17 residues. The CDR3 DNA follows: TGCGCCAGCAGCTTTACCTTTAGCGGGGGGGCCGTAAATGAGCAGTTCTTC. Translated, it gives CASSFTFSGGAVNEQFF.

This clonotype occurred a few times. The rearrangement uses TRBV4-2 and TRBJ1-1; no clear D gene. The V end was cut by 1 base, the J end by 5 bases, with 5 bases between. Per the germline V gene, CDR1 is LGHNA and CDR2 is YNFKEQ. CDR3 size: 12 residues. CDR3 loop: CASSQGTTEAFF. CDR3 sequence (DNA): TGTGCCAGCAGCCAAGGCACGACTGAAGCTTTCTTT.

V is TRBV25-1 and J is TRBJ2-1, with D possibly matching TRBD2 (5 bases). Germline CDR1 and CDR2: MGHDK and SYGVNS. CDR3 length: 11 residues. V was trimmed by 5 bases and J by 8 bases, leaving 7 bases between them. The CDR3 coding sequence is TGTGCCAGCAGTCGGACTTATGAGCAGTTCTTC. This sequence encodes CASSRTYEQFF.

V is TRBV15 and J is TRBJ2-2; D ambiguous. Per the germline V gene, CDR1 is LNHNV and CDR2 is YYDKDF (reference sequence). The CDR3 has 16 residues. V was shortened by 0 bases and J by 3 bases, with 11 bases between the two germline ends. CDR3 amino acids: CATSRDRRRDTGELFF. The CDR3 bases are TGTGCCACCAGCAGAGATCGGCGGCGCGACACCGGGGAGCTGTTTTTT.

V gene TRBV20-1 combines with J gene TRBJ1-2, with TRBD1 identical over 9 bases. J gave up 3 bases and V 5 bases, and 4 bases lay outside the gene matches. Germline CDR1 DFQATT, CDR2 SNEGSKA (reference sequence). The CDR3 covers 13 residues. CDR3 sequence: CSAYDRGDYGYTF. CDR3 DNA sequence: TGCAGTGCTTATGACAGGGGGGACTATGGCTACACCTTC.

V and J are TRBV2 and TRBJ2-7; 10 positions agree with TRBD1. The CDR3 runs 14 residues. V trimming: 5 bases; J trimming: 3 bases; junction bases outside the gene matches: 4. The germline gives CDR1 SNHLY, CDR2 FYNNEI. The CDR3 sequence: CASSPGTGVYEQYF. The CDR3 region has the DNA TGTGCCAGCAGTCCCGGGACAGGGGTCTACGAGCAGTACTTC. Looking up the rest from reference TRBV2 and TRBJ2-7 gives the full variable domain: EPEVTQTPSHQVTQMGQEVILRCVPISNHLYFYWYRQILGQKVEFLVSFYNNEISEKSEIFDDQFSVERPDGSNFTLKIRSTKLEDSAMYFCASSPGTGVYEQYFGPGTRLTVT.

This clonotype was seen more than once but under ten times. This chain uses TRBV6-2 or TRBV6-3 with TRBJ2-1, with 9 bases lining up with TRBD2. Germline-derived CDR1 and CDR2 are MNHEY and SVGEGT. The CDR3 covers 14 residues. After removal of 7 bases from V and 2 bases from J, the junction contained 3 bases not matched to a gene. The CDR3 nucleotides are TGTGCCAGCACGCGACTAGCGGCCTACAATGAGCAGTTCTTC. Translated, it gives CASTRLAAYNEQFF.

The chain links TRBV20-1 to TRBJ1-1, with D perhaps matching TRBD1 (6 bases). With 3 bases removed from V and 1 base from J, the gap between germline ends came to 18 bases. In germline, CDR1 is DFQATT, CDR2 SNEGSKA (reference sequence). CDR3 length equals 16 residues. The CDR3 bases are TGCAGTGCTAGGCCACCCAAGGGGGGTAGGAACACTGAAGCTTTCTTT. This codes for CSARPPKGGRNTEAFF.

In its sample, this clonotype was seen a few times. The chain carries TRBV3-1 and TRBJ1-1, with D unclear. The CDR3 length is 15 residues. Trimming pared 1 base from V and 1 base from J, leaving 10 bases between. Per germline, CDR1 LGHDT and CDR2 YNNKEL (reference sequence). The CDR3 coding sequence is TGTGCCAGCAGCCAAGGAGGCCCTCGGAACACTGAAGCTTTCTTT. This codes for CASSQGGPRNTEAFF.

The CDR3: CATSREGIGSGTDTQYF. CDR3 nucleotide sequence: TGTGCCACCAGCAGAGAAGGAATAGGGTCGGGCACAGATACGCAGTATTTT. This chain connects TRBV15 to TRBJ2-3; the D is unclear. Trimming took 0 bases from V and 1 from J, leaving 14 bases between them. Germline assignment: CDR1 LNHNV and CDR2 YYDKDF (reference sequence). CDR3 size: 17 residues.

In this sample, this clonotype turned up a few times. V usage is TRBV12-3 or TRBV12-4 and J usage is TRBJ2-3, with D uncertain. This CDR3 contains 15 residues. V lost 5 bases and J lost 4, with 16 bases in between. CDR3 nucleotides: TGTGCCAGCAGTGGTGGATCCCCCTTCCCAGATACGCAGTATTTT. Its translation is CASSGGSPFPDTQYF.

This clonotype was recorded a few times. This chain connects TRBV20-1 to TRBJ1-1; 7 bases match TRBD1. The CDR3 runs 14 residues. Per germline, CDR1 DFQATT and CDR2 SNEGSKA (reference sequence). DNA of the CDR3: TGCAGGCCGACAGGGCCCCCCCTGAACACTGAAGCTTTCTTT. This codes for CRPTGPPLNTEAFF.

This clonotype was counted a few times. The V call is TRBV11-2, the J call TRBJ2-1; no reliable D call. The V gene's germline CDR1 is SGHAT and CDR2 FQNNGV. The CDR3 totals 17 residues. V was trimmed by 1 base and J by 0 bases, leaving 13 bases between them. Here the CDR3 DNA reads TGTGCCAGCAGCTTAGGGTTTAGGGCAAGCTCCTACAATGAGCAGTTCTTC. Its protein is CASSLGFRASSYNEQFF.

In its sample, this clonotype was seen a few times. The chain carries TRBV9 and TRBJ1-5; TRBD1 is a possible D gene (5 bases). The germline CDR1 and CDR2 sequences are SGDLS and YYNGEE. Trimming cost V 4 bases and J 0 bases, with 11 bases left between them. There are 15 residues in the CDR3. The CDR3 loop reads CASSPSGGSNQPQHF. In nucleotides, the CDR3 is TGTGCCAGCAGCCCAAGCGGGGGTAGCAATCAGCCCCAGCATTTT.

V usage is TRBV5-1 and J usage is TRBJ1-1; no firm D call. V lost 0 bases to trimming and J lost 8 bases, with 14 bases between them. The germline gives CDR1 SGHRS, CDR2 YFSETQ. The CDR3 is made up of 14 amino acids. The CDR3 nucleotides read TGCGCCAGCAGCTTGGTGGGAGACGGTGGCGAAGCTTTCTTT. As protein: CASSLVGDGGEAFF. Together with reference TRBV5-1 and TRBJ1-1, the CDR3 gives the full variable domain: KAGVTQTPRYLIKTRGQQVTLSCSPISGHRSVSWYQQTPGQGLQFLFEYFSETQRNKGNFPGRFSGRQFSNSRSEMNVSTLELGDSALYLCASSLVGDGGEAFFGQGTRLTVV.

The V gene is TRBV5-1, the J gene TRBJ2-3; maybe TRBD1 (6 bases). The germline V gene encodes CDR1 SGHRS and CDR2 YFSETQ. V lost 6 bases and J 0 bases, leaving 11 bases between the germline ends. This CDR3 comprises 14 residues. The CDR3 nucleotides are TGCGCCAGCAAACAGGGAACTAGCACAGATACGCAGTATTTT. Protein sequence: CASKQGTSTDTQYF.